This T cell receptor (beta chain) appears in the sequencing data of a study of CD8+CD57+ T cells in acquired aplastic anemia. This clonotype was seen repeatedly, ten times or more. What it binds is not known. CD8+CD57+ cell expansion, shown by flow cytometry, had occurred in the patients selected for sequencing. General study results and limits: Patients and controls shared approximately 28 CD8+ CDR3 sequences.

Profiles of TCR beta VDJ and CDR3 were generated from a genomic DNA template. TCRdb reprocessed the reads via MiXCR and lists one record per CDR3 protein. This table holds around 210,000 distinct CDR3 sequences, over 55% found once. Material: sorted CD4+, CD8+, or CD8+CD57+ T cells (not recorded which) from PBMCs. The origin of this receptor is a human donor with aplastic anemia.

The CDR3 DNA follows: TGTGCCAGCAGCTTACTGGGGGGAACCTACGAGCAGTACTTC. Its protein is CASSLLGGTYEQYF. The V call is TRBV13, the J call TRBJ2-7, with D possibly matching TRBD2 (6 bases). CDR3 length: 14 residues. Germline loops: CDR1 PRHDT, CDR2 FYEKMQ (reference sequence). V was cut by 2 bases and J by 2 bases, with 10 bases left in between. Filled out from reference TRBV13 and TRBJ2-7, the complete variable domain reads AAGVIQSPRHLIKEKRETATLKCYPIPRHDTVYWYQQGPGQDPQFLISFYEKMQSDKGSIPDRFSAQQFSDYHSELNMSSLELGDSALYFCASSLLGGTYEQYFGPGTRLTVT.